The clone carrying this T cell receptor (beta chain) was picked up a small number of times. PCR involved 60 Vbeta and 13 Jbeta primers. Produced via immunoSEQ multiplex PCR; TCRdb's table is partial and in-frame only. The repertoire holds 100,000 to 120,000 clones, 74% seen once, with around 4.2% in the top ten. CDR3 length: 13 amino acids. V gave up 3 bases and J gave up 8 bases; unmatched junction bases: 1. The V gene's germline CDR1 is MGHDK and CDR2 SYGVNS. These data originate in a study of cytomegalovirus exposure and HLA in healthy donors. The J gene is TRBJ1-6, the V gene TRBV25-1, with 7 bases matching TRBD1. This clonotype was obtained from a woman aged 40 to 49 in good health and CMV-seropositive. The sequenced sample was PBMCs. The CDR3 bases are TGTGCCAGCAGTGAGCAGGGGGATTCACCCCTCCACTTT. This gives the protein CASSEQGDSPLHF.